This entry is about one T cell receptor (beta chain). What it recognizes is unknown. This entry comes from a study of cytomegalovirus exposure and HLA in healthy donors. The germline V gene has CDR1 SGHRS and CDR2 YFSETQ. V was clipped by 4 bases and J by 5 bases; unmatched bases: 8. The CDR3 loop spans 15 amino acids. Study results and limitations: The dataset shows that most TCR sequences were rare, while some public TCRs occurred in many donors. As a later analysis revealed, the rate of TCR association differed by HLA locus, with DRB1 most and HLA-C fewest. Trimming of TCR beta V- and J-genes showed a link, identified in a later analysis, to a missense DCLRE1C variant. Clonal expansion was found to be greater in HLA-associated TCR beta chains than in equally common others in a later analysis.

The PCR ran on 60 Vbeta and 13 Jbeta primers. Clones were read by immunoSEQ multiplex PCR, and TCRdb kept only the in-frame ones, dropping some. The sample consists of 100,000 or so clones, over 60% of them appearing once. The TCR was taken from a female donor in good health and CMV-seropositive. The V and J genes are TRBV5-1 and TRBJ2-5; the match to TRBD2 covers 10 bases. Sequenced sample: PBMCs. This CDR3 is CASSPQREGRETQYF. In nucleotides, the CDR3 is TGCGCCAGCAGCCCACAGCGGGAGGGCCGGGAGACCCAGTACTTC.